The source of this T cell receptor beta chain is a study of human T cells and chemical hapten exposure. Study-wide background: For sensitization, 2% DPC was applied to an approximately 2 cm by approximately 2 cm patch of upper inner arm skin. Enrolled patients were predominantly female and had alopecia areata, totalis or universalis.

As for this clonotype: Its antigen is as yet unknown.

The CDR3 covers 16 residues. J lost 6 bases, V lost 2 bases, and 11 bases had no gene match. CDR1 is SGDLS and CDR2 is YYNGEE in the germline V gene. The sample's time point: patch test 3, about 24 weeks after DPC sensitization. Treatment denoted: therapeutic diphenylcyclopropenone sensitization with weekly scalp DPC. The total RNA was obtained from whole blood that was not fractionated. Study-wide findings and caveats: The study found expanded TCRs formed significantly more large CDR3 similarity clusters than controls.

TCRdb reanalysed the RACE reads using MiXCR and keeps one entry per CDR3 protein. The sample has approximately 160,000 distinct CDR3 sequences; 25% to 35% are singletons. The sequence derives from a woman between 18 and 30 years old with alopecia areata. Some clones in this sample may be carry-over from other donors' samples. V gene TRBV9 combines with J gene TRBJ2-1, with 7 bases that match TRBD1. This sample comprised whole blood, obtained in connection with sensitization to the hapten diphenylcyclopropenone (DPC). The DNA of the CDR3 is TGTGCCAGCAGCGTTACCGACCAGACAGGGATCAATGAGCAGTTCTTC. Amino acid sequence: CASSVTDQTGINEQFF. The entire variable domain, with the rest obtained from reference TRBV9 and TRBJ2-1, is as follows: DSGVTQTPKHLITATGQRVTLRCSPRSGDLSVYWYQQSLDQGLQFLIQYYNGEERAKGNILERFSAQQFPDLHSELNLSSLELGDSALYFCASSVTDQTGINEQFFGPGTRLTVL.